This T cell receptor beta chain comes out of a study of shared clonotypes between healthy human individuals. The wider study: The plates for each donor numbered three CD4 naive, three CD4 memory, two CD8 naive and one CD8 memory.

TCRdb's copy holds only in-frame clones and misses some; the assay was immunoSEQ multiplex PCR. The sample consists of about 960,000 clones, more than 75% of them appearing once. A note on this clone: Its cognate antigen is unknown.

Regarding the study as a whole: The study found roughly 5% of naive CD4 clonotypes shared across a handful of donors. A limitation of the genetic and exposure-history diversity represented arose from few donors.

Sequencing input: memory CD4+ T cells sorted from blood. Subset denoted: CD45RA-negative fraction. The origin of this receptor is a man aged 18 to 30 in good health.

The CDR3 sequence is CASSSAGDTGELFF. CDR3 DNA: TGTGCCAGTAGTTCGGCAGGAGACACCGGGGAGCTGTTTTTT. J is TRBJ2-2 and V is TRBV19; D is ambiguous. This CDR3 has 14 amino acids. Germline V gene lookup returns CDR1 LNHDA and CDR2 SQIVND (reference sequence). Trimming left V 5 bases short and J 3 bases short, with 10 bases between. The full variable domain, its missing parts supplied by reference TRBV19 and TRBJ2-2, is DGGITQSPKYLFRKEGQNVTLSCEQNLNHDAMYWYRQDPGQGLRLIYYSQIVNDFQKGDIAEGYSVSREKKESFPLTVTSAQKNPTAFYLCASSSAGDTGELFFGEGSRLTVL.